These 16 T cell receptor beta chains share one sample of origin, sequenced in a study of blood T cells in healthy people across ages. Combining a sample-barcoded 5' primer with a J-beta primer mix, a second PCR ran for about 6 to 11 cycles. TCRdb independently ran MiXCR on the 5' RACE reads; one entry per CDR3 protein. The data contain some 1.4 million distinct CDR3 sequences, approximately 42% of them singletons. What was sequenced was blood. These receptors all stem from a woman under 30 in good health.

CDR3 in amino acids: CSASEGTTGELFF. CDR3 in DNA: TGCAGTGCTAGTGAGGGGACCACCGGGGAGCTGTTTTTT. V is TRBV20-1 and J is TRBJ2-2, with D perhaps assigned TRBD1 or TRBD2 (5 bases each). The CDR3 is 13 amino acids. The germline CDR1 and CDR2 sequences are DFQATT and SNEGSKA (reference sequence). Deletions cut 3 bases from V and 4 bases from J, with 9 bases between.

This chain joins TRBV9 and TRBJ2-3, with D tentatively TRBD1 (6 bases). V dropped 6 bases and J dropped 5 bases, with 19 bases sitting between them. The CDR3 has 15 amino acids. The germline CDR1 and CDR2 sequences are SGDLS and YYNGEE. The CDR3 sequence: CASTGWGTSGDTQYF. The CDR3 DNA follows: TGTGCCAGCACCGGGTGGGGGACAAGTGGAGATACGCAGTATTTT.

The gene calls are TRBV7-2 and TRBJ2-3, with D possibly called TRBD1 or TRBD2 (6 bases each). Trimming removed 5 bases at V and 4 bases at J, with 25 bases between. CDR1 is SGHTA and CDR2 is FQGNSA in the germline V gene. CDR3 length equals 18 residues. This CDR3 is CASSERPRGQGVSDTQYF. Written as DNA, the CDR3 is TGTGCCAGCAGCGAGAGACCCCGGGGGCAGGGAGTGTCAGATACGCAGTATTTT.

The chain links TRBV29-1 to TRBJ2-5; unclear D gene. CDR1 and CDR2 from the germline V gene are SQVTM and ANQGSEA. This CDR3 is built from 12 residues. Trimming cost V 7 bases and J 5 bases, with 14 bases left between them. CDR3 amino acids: CSGLGSGETQYF. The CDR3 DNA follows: TGCAGCGGGCTGGGTTCAGGCGAGACCCAGTACTTC. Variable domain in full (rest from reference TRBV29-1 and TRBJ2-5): SAVISQKPSRDICQRGTSLTIQCQVDSQVTMMFWYRQQPGQSLTLIATANQGSEATYESGFVIDKFPISRPNLTFSTLTVSNMSPEDSSIYLCSGLGSGETQYFGPGTRLLVL.

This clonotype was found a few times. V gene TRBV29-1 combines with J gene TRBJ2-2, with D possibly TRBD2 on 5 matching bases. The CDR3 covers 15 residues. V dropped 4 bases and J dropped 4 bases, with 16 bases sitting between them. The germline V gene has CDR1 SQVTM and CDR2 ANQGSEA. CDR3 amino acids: CSVGRRWAGTGELFF. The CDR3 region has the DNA TGCAGCGTTGGCCGTCGGTGGGCGGGCACCGGGGAGCTGTTTTTT.

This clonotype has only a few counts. CDR3 sequence reads: CASSHGNGRDSQETQYF. The CDR3 DNA reads as TGCGCCAGCAGCCACGGTAATGGGAGGGACAGCCAAGAGACCCAGTACTTC. The chain links TRBV4-1 to TRBJ2-5; D is possibly TRBD1 or TRBD2 (7 bases each). V was clipped by 3 bases and J by 1 base, with 18 bases between them. This CDR3 is 17 amino acids long. CDR1 and CDR2 from the germline V gene are MGHRA and YSYEKL.

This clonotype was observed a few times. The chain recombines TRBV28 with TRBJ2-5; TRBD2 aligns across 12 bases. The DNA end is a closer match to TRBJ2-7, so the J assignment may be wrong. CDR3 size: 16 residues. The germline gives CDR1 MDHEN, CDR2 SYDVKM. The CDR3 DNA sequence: TGTGCCAGCAGTTCACTGACTAGCGGGAGATTCTACGAGCAGTACTTC. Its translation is CASSSLTSGRFYEQYF.

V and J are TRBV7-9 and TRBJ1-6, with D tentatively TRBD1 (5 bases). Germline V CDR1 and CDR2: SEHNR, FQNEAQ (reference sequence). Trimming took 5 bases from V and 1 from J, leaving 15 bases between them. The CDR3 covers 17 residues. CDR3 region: CASSPQAISSYNSPLHF. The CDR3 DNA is TGTGCCAGCAGCCCACAGGCAATATCGTCCTATAATTCACCCCTCCACTTT.

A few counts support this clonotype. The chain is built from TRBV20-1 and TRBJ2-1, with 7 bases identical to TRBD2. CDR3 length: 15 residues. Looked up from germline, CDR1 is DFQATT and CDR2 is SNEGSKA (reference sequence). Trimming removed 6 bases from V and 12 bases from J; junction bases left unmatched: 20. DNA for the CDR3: TGCAGTGCCCGGTACGGGGAGGGCCAACACCCGTGGCAGTTCTTC. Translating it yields CSARYGEGQHPWQFF.

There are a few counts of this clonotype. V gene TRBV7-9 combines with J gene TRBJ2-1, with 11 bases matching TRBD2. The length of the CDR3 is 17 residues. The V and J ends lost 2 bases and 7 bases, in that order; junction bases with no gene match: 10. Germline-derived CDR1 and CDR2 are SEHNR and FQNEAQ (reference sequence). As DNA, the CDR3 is TGTGCCAGCAGCTTAATTAGCGGGAGGGTCCCGTGGAATGAGCAGTTCTTC. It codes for CASSLISGRVPWNEQFF.

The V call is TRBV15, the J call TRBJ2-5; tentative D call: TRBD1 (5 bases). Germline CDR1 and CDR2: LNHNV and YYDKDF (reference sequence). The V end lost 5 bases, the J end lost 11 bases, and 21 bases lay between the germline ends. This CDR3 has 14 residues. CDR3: CATSSRRGANEQYF. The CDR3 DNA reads TGTGCCACCAGCTCCCGACGTGGGGCCAATGAGCAGTACTTC.

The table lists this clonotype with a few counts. CDR3 DNA: TGCAGCGTTGAAGATCCCCCGAGCGGCAGCTCTGGGGCCAACGTCCTGACTTTC. Protein: CSVEDPPSGSSGANVLTF. The chain carries TRBV29-1 and TRBJ2-6; TRBD2 might be the D (5 bases). Trimming cost V 0 bases and J 0 bases, with 15 bases left between them. The germline V gene encodes CDR1 SQVTM and CDR2 ANQGSEA. The CDR3 is made up of 18 amino acids.

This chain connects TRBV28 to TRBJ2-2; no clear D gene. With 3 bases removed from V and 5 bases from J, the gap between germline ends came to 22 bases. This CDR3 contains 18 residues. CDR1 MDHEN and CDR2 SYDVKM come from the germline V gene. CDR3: CASSFSLRVPLGTGELFF. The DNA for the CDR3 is TGTGCCAGCAGTTTTTCGCTCCGGGTCCCCCTGGGAACCGGGGAGCTGTTTTTT.

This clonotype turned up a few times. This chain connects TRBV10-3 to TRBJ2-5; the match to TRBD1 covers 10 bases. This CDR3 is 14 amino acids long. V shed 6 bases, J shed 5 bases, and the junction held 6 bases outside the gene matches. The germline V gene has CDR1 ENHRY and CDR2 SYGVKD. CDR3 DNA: TGTGCCATCAGGCCGACAGGGGGCTCGGAGACCCAGTACTTC. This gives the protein CAIRPTGGSETQYF.

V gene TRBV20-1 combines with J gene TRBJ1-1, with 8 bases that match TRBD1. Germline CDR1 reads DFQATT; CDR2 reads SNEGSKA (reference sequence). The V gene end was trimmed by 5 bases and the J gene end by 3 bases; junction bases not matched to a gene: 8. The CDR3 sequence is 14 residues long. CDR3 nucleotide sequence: TGCAGTGCTTCGACAGGGGTAATGGACACTGAAGCTTTCTTT. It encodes CSASTGVMDTEAFF.

CDR3 DNA: TGCAGTGCTAGGTCGGGGGCAGGGGAGAACTATGGCTACACCTTC. Translation: CSARSGAGENYGYTF. The chain is built from TRBV20-1 and TRBJ1-2; possible D gene TRBD1, 6 bases. V gave up 3 bases and J gave up 2 bases, with 16 bases separating them. From germline, CDR1 is DFQATT and CDR2 SNEGSKA (reference sequence). There are 15 residues in the CDR3.